This T cell receptor beta chain is drawn from a study of monozygotic twins with inflammatory bowel disease. Each donor supplied under 3 ml of blood. Using the 5' RACE reads, TCRdb records one entry per CDR3 protein without DNA. The listing contains 400,000 to 500,000 distinct CDR3 sequences. A word on this clonotype: Its antigen is undetermined.

Study-level points and caveats: For IBD patients, clonotypes shared with others were fewer than for healthy twins, especially with disease activity.

Germline V gene lookup returns CDR1 KGHDR and CDR2 SFDVKD. The CDR3 is 13 residues long. The material sequenced was blood. The chain employs TRBV24-1 and TRBJ2-2. The clonotype originates from a human donor with ulcerative colitis or Crohn's disease, or a healthy co-twin of an affected twin (not recorded which). The CDR3 sequence: CATSDKVAGELFF.